The TCR beta chain under discussion was sequenced for a study of T cell responses to AZD1222 COVID-19 vaccine. Points from the study as a whole: In a largely white British group with more females than males, clonal diversity was possibly underestimated.

A note on this clone: Its antigen is not identified. The identical CDR3 is also encoded by other nucleotide sequences in the sample.

Generated by immunoSEQ multiplex PCR, the TCRdb table keeps only in-frame clones and is missing some. This sample has around 150,000 clones, with 92% found just once. Germline V lookup: CDR1 SGHRS, CDR2 YFSETQ. V dropped 0 bases and J dropped 1 base, with 5 bases sitting between them. The CDR3 totals 14 residues. The sample consisted of peripheral blood, taken 28 days after the second AZD1222 dose. This chain links TRBV5-1 with TRBJ1-3; D remains ambiguous. This TCR came from an adult who received the AZD1222 COVID-19 vaccine. The CDR3 coding sequence is TGCGCCAGCAGCTTGGGAGGGTCTGGAAACACCATATATTTT. Amino acid sequence: CASSLGGSGNTIYF.